The 26 T cell receptor beta chains below were found in one sample sequenced in a study of OX40 agonist ivuxolimab in advanced cancers. This table comes from immunoSEQ multiplex PCR, and its TCRdb copy is limited to in-frame clones, with some not included. The data show 15,000 or so clones, 85% to 90% seen once. The sequenced sample was CD4+ or CD8+ T cells sorted from blood, obtained in a trial of the OX40 agonist ivuxolimab. These receptor sequences come from an adult with an advanced solid tumor such as melanoma, head and neck, liver or kidney cancer.

The rearrangement uses TRBV7-9 and TRBJ2-1; 13 nucleotides match TRBD2. CDR1 and CDR2 (germline): SEHNR, FQNEAQ (reference sequence). After removal of 9 bases from V and 8 bases from J, the junction contained 4 bases not matched to a gene. The CDR3 consists of 13 residues. The DNA of the CDR3 is TGTGCCAGGAGGACTAGCGGGAGCGATGAGCAGTTCTTC. Translation: CARRTSGSDEQFF.

The V call is TRBV30, the J call TRBJ1-1, with D uncertain. Germline lookup yields CDR1 GTSNPN and CDR2 SVGIG (reference sequence). The CDR3 runs 12 residues. Trimming shortened V by 2 bases and J by 10 bases, and 14 bases separated the two germline ends. CDR3 sequence: CAWSPTGRGAFF. CDR3 sequence (DNA): TGTGCCTGGAGTCCAACCGGGCGGGGAGCTTTCTTT.

The V and J genes are TRBV5-6 and TRBJ2-5; 10 bases match TRBD2. Germline V gives CDR1 SGHDT, CDR2 YYEEEE. CDR3 length equals 17 residues. V was pared by 0 bases and J by 5 bases, with 10 bases of the junction left unmatched. Here the CDR3 DNA reads TGTGCCAGCAGCTTGGCTGGGCTAGCGGGAGTTGGGGAGACCCAGTACTTC. Its translation: CASSLAGLAGVGETQYF.

This chain connects TRBV27 to TRBJ2-7; possibly TRBD1 for D (6 bases). Germline V gene lookup returns CDR1 MNHEY and CDR2 SMNVEV (reference sequence). The CDR3 has 13 residues. V lost 5 bases to trimming and J lost 7 bases, with 15 bases between them. DNA for the CDR3: TGTGCCAGCAGTCGTCTGGACAGAGGTGAGCAGTACTTC. It specifies CASSRLDRGEQYF.

The genes are TRBV5-1 and TRBJ2-1; D remains unclear. Germline V lookup: CDR1 SGHRS, CDR2 YFSETQ. V gave up 3 bases and J gave up 7 bases, with 14 bases separating them. This CDR3 has 14 residues. CDR3 sequence (DNA): TGCGCCAGCAGCTCGACACCTTCGGGTAATGAGCAGTTCTTC. Its protein is CASSSTPSGNEQFF.

The V and J genes are TRBV14 and TRBJ2-7; 7 bases line up with TRBD2. CDR1 is SGHDN, CDR2 FVKESK, per germline. This CDR3 has 15 residues. J was trimmed by 2 bases and V by 1 base; bases with no gene match: 5. The CDR3 loop reads CASSQGWLAAYEQYF. In DNA, the CDR3 is TGTGCCAGCAGCCAAGGCTGGCTAGCGGCCTACGAGCAGTACTTC.

This sequence joins TRBV7-6 and TRBJ2-1; D unresolved. Germline loops: CDR1 SGHVS, CDR2 FNYEAQ. Trimming removed 2 bases at V and 6 bases at J, with 14 bases between. There are 15 residues in the CDR3. The CDR3 spells CASSLSNFRFNEQFF. CDR3 nucleotides: TGTGCCAGCAGCTTAAGTAACTTTCGGTTCAATGAGCAGTTCTTC. The complete variable domain, with remaining parts taken from reference TRBV7-6 and TRBJ2-1, reads GAGVSQSPRYKVTKRGQDVALRCDPISGHVSLYWYRQALGQGPEFLTYFNYEAQQDKSGLPNDRFSAERPEGSISTLTIQRTEQRDSAMYRCASSLSNFRFNEQFFGPGTRLTVL.

This clone was recorded once. V is TRBV4-2 and J is TRBJ1-2; no clear D. Trimming pared 0 bases from V and 4 bases from J, leaving 15 bases between. This CDR3 spans 16 amino acids. The germline CDR1 and CDR2 sequences are LGHNA and YNFKEQ. The CDR3 protein is CASSQENIGQPYGYTF. CDR3 nucleotides: TGTGCCAGCAGCCAAGAAAATATAGGGCAGCCCTATGGCTACACCTTC.

The rearrangement uses TRBV4-1 and TRBJ1-3, with D perhaps matching TRBD1 (6 bases). CDR3 length equals 16 residues. Looked up from germline, CDR1 is MGHRA and CDR2 is YSYEKL. With 0 bases removed from V and 7 bases from J, the gap between germline ends came to 16 bases. The CDR3 nucleotides are TGCGCCAGCAGCCAAGATCGTGGGACAATGGGTAACACCATATATTTT. This gives the protein CASSQDRGTMGNTIYF.

This sequence joins TRBV25-1 and TRBJ2-7, with D tentatively TRBD1 (6 bases). This CDR3 region has 13 residues. Germline assignment: CDR1 MGHDK and CDR2 SYGVNS. Trimming cost V 4 bases and J 7 bases, with 14 bases left between them. CDR3 protein: CASSVTSGVEQYF. The DNA of the CDR3 is TGTGCCAGCAGTGTTACCTCAGGGGTTGAGCAGTACTTC.

This sequence joins TRBV30 and TRBJ1-3, with D uncertain. Trimming removed 3 bases from V and 4 bases from J, with 4 bases in between. Germline V gene sequence: CDR1 GTSNPN, CDR2 SVGIG (reference sequence). The CDR3 contains 11 residues. CDR3 nucleotides: TGTGCCTGGAGATTCGGAAACACCATATATTTT. It specifies CAWRFGNTIYF.

This chain connects TRBV6-5 to TRBJ2-3; D call uncertain. Germline lookup yields CDR1 MNHEY and CDR2 SVGAGI. This CDR3 region has 12 residues. The V and J ends lost 6 bases and 5 bases respectively, with 9 bases between them. CDR3 in amino acids: CASSPTQDTQYF. The CDR3 bases are TGTGCCAGCAGCCCGACCCAAGATACGCAGTATTTT.

V usage is TRBV7-9 and J usage is TRBJ1-2; TRBD1 matches 7 bases. V was clipped by 1 base and J by 3 bases; unmatched bases: 2. This CDR3 region has 14 residues. In germline, CDR1 is SEHNR, CDR2 FQNEAQ (reference sequence). CDR3 sequence reads: CASSLVDRDYGYTF. CDR3 in DNA: TGTGCCAGCAGCTTAGTAGACAGGGACTATGGCTACACCTTC.

The chain couples TRBV4-3 to TRBJ1-5; no reliable D call. Looked up from germline, CDR1 is LGHNA and CDR2 is YSLEER. V shed 1 base and J shed 1 base, with 11 bases lying between them. CDR3 size: 16 residues. This CDR3 is CASSQALRVSNQPQHF. The CDR3 bases are TGCGCCAGCAGCCAAGCGTTGAGGGTAAGCAATCAGCCCCAGCATTTT.

The V and J genes are TRBV30 and TRBJ2-2; D may be TRBD1 (6 bases). V lost 3 bases, J lost 7 bases, and 30 bases lay in between. The CDR3 has 19 residues. Germline CDR1 reads GTSNPN; CDR2 reads SVGIG (reference sequence). In DNA, the CDR3 is TGTGCCTGGAGAACCGATTTGGGGGCGGATCTTCTTAGGGACGGGGAGCTGTTTTTT. Translation: CAWRTDLGADLLRDGELFF.

This chain links TRBV19 with TRBJ2-2, with TRBD2 identical over 7 bases. Germline-derived CDR1 and CDR2 are LNHDA and SQIVND (reference sequence). The CDR3 loop spans 15 amino acids. J lost 3 bases, V lost 5 bases, and 6 bases had no gene match. CDR3 in amino acids: CASSEISGDTGELFF. The DNA of the CDR3 is TGTGCCAGTAGTGAGATCAGCGGGGACACCGGGGAGCTGTTTTTT.

This clone was seen only once. This chain links TRBV5-1 with TRBJ2-1; D is unclear. Trimming cost V 4 bases and J 0 bases, with 14 bases left between them. Germline lookup yields CDR1 SGHRS and CDR2 YFSETQ. The CDR3 spans 16 residues. CDR3 sequence (DNA): TGCGCCAGCAGCCTTTTAACTTTAACCTCCTACAATGAGCAGTTCTTC. It codes for CASSLLTLTSYNEQFF.

This clone turned up a few times. This chain joins TRBV5-1 and TRBJ2-7, with 14 nucleotides matching TRBD2. Germline V lookup: CDR1 SGHRS, CDR2 YFSETQ. V trimming: 3 bases; J trimming: 9 bases; junction bases outside the gene matches: 8. The CDR3 runs 15 residues. The CDR3 loop reads CASSWEGTSGRGQYF. The CDR3, as DNA: TGCGCCAGCAGCTGGGAGGGGACTAGCGGGAGAGGGCAGTACTTC.

This chain links TRBV9 with TRBJ1-2; 10 bases match TRBD1. Trimming cost V 4 bases and J 5 bases; bases outside gene matches: 2. Germline assignment: CDR1 SGDLS and CDR2 YYNGEE. The CDR3 runs to 13 residues. CDR3 residues: CASSRQGAYGYTF. CDR3 nucleotides: TGTGCCAGCAGCAGACAGGGGGCGTATGGCTACACCTTC.

The rearrangement joins TRBV12-5 to TRBJ1-5; 8 bases are shared with TRBD1. V lost 2 bases and J lost 0; bases outside the gene matches: 3. The CDR3 sequence is 16 residues long. Germline CDR1 reads LGHNT; CDR2 reads FRNRAP. The CDR3 DNA is TGTGCTAGTGGTTTGAGACAGGGGTATAGCAATCAGCCCCAGCATTTT. Translation: CASGLRQGYSNQPQHF. Supplemented by reference TRBV12-5 and TRBJ1-5, the full variable domain reads DARVTQTPRHKVTEMGQEVTMRCQPILGHNTVFWYRQTMMQGLELLAYFRNRAPLDDSGMPKDRFSAEMPDATLATLKIQPSEPRDSAVYFCASGLRQGYSNQPQHFGDGTRLSIL.

The chain recombines TRBV6-5 with TRBJ1-2; D might be TRBD1 (5 bases). From germline, CDR1 is MNHEY and CDR2 SVGAGI. The CDR3 sequence is 14 residues long. Trimming cost V 3 bases and J 0 bases, with 8 bases left between them. CDR3 in amino acids: CASSYGASNYGYTF. In DNA, the CDR3 is TGTGCCAGCAGTTATGGGGCGTCTAACTATGGCTACACCTTC.

This chain joins TRBV5-5 and TRBJ2-7; the D is unclear. V was trimmed by 4 bases and J by 3 bases, leaving 14 bases between them. Germline values: CDR1 SGHKS, CDR2 YYEKEE (reference sequence). CDR3 length equals 14 residues. CDR3: CASSPPPSGYEQYF. The CDR3 DNA reads as TGTGCCAGCAGCCCCCCCCCTTCCGGCTACGAGCAGTACTTC.

This sequence joins TRBV19 and TRBJ2-7; 11 nucleotides align to TRBD2. V lost 5 bases to trimming and J lost 3 bases; unmatched junction nucleotides: 6. The CDR3 loop spans 15 amino acids. Germline V CDR1 and CDR2: LNHDA, SQIVND (reference sequence). The DNA for the CDR3 is TGTGCCAGTAGTTTTGGACTAGCGGGCCTCTACGAGCAGTACTTC. Translated, it gives CASSFGLAGLYEQYF.

The chain is built from TRBV4-2 and TRBJ1-2; possibly TRBD1 for D (6 bases). Germline V CDR1 and CDR2: LGHNA, YNFKEQ. The CDR3 has 15 amino acids. V was cut by 3 bases and J by 2 bases, with 13 bases left in between. The CDR3 sequence: CASSHYPGDNYGYTF. CDR3 in DNA: TGTGCCAGCAGCCATTACCCAGGGGACAACTATGGCTACACCTTC.

The chain couples TRBV11-2 to TRBJ1-2; D is undetermined. From germline, CDR1 is SGHAT and CDR2 FQNNGV. The length of the CDR3 is 16 residues. V lost 1 base and J 5 bases, leaving 17 bases between the germline ends. CDR3 protein: CASSLASGQPYYGYTF. CDR3 bases: TGTGCCAGCAGCTTAGCTTCGGGTCAGCCATATTATGGCTACACCTTC. Variable domain in full (rest from reference TRBV11-2 and TRBJ1-2): EAGVAQSPRYKIIEKRQSVAFWCNPISGHATLYWYQQILGQGPKLLIQFQNNGVVDDSQLPKDRFSAERLKGVDSTLKIQPAKLEDSAVYLCASSLASGQPYYGYTFGSGTRLTVV.

The V gene is TRBV10-1, the J gene TRBJ1-5; D is uncertain. The V end was cut by 7 bases, the J end by 0 bases, with 10 bases between. Germline V gives CDR1 WNHNN, CDR2 SYGVQD (reference sequence). The CDR3 totals 14 residues. In DNA, the CDR3 is TGCGCCAGCACCCAGAAGGTTAGCAATCAGCCCCAGCATTTT. Its protein is CASTQKVSNQPQHF.